This T cell receptor (beta chain) comes out of a study of tumor-infiltrating lymphocytes in primary liver carcinoma. Study-wide background: Every sample contained roughly 3.65 to 7.5 million productive TCRbeta reads, and these numbers were similar from one tissue type to another. Study-wide findings and caveats: Tumors significantly exceeded blood in top-250-clone fraction (p = 0.039).

Trimming removed 4 bases at V and 3 bases at J, with 3 bases between. The germline V gene has CDR1 SGHKS and CDR2 YYEKEE (reference sequence). There are 11 residues in the CDR3. RNA was extracted from whole blood without cell sorting, alongside germline DNA. Many counts were recorded for this clonotype. What it recognizes is unknown. TCR beta cDNA was made from around 520 ng total RNA with a constant-region primer. Three nested multiplex PCR rounds, a slightly modified ARM-PCR, produced the libraries for TCR beta. Two initial PCR rounds of roughly 10 cycles each paired TRBV1-TRBV30 forward primers with a C-beta reverse primer. TCRdb re-derived calls from the multiplex PCR reads in MiXCR, one entry per CDR3 protein. The sample contains almost 200,000 distinct CDR3 sequences, approximately 64% of which appear only once.

The chain has TRBV5-5 and TRBJ2-3; no reliable D call. This clonotype was obtained from a woman aged 55 to 70 with primary liver carcinoma and hepatitis B virus infection. Sequencing was done on a sample of peripheral blood. CDR3 nucleotide sequence: TGTGCCAGCAGCCTTACAGATACGCAGTATTTT. Translated, it gives CASSLTDTQYF. Variable domain in full (rest from reference TRBV5-5 and TRBJ2-3): DAGVTQSPTHLIKTRGQQVTLRCSPISGHKSVSWYQQVLGQGPQFIFQYYEKEERGRGNFPDRFSARQFPNYSSELNVNALLLGDSALYLCASSLTDTQYFGPGTRLTVL.